This TCR beta chain emerged from a study of T-cell reconstitution after alpha-beta-depleted transplantation in children. The authors prepared the TCRbeta library with unique molecular identifiers. One entry per CDR3 protein results from TCRdb running MiXCR on the PCR reads. The repertoire holds hundreds of thousands of distinct CDR3 sequences, with 13% as singletons. CDR1 and CDR2 from the germline V gene are ENHRY and SYGVKD. V was cut by 4 bases and J by 2 bases, with 9 bases left in between. The CDR3 contains 13 residues. At least ten counts were recorded for this clonotype. The antigen is not known. Study-level findings and limits: From newly produced T cells came most of the T-cell counts and diversity one year after transplant. Some patients owed their high day-60 TCRbeta diversity to surviving recipient T cells and thymic progenitors.

This rearrangement joins TRBV10-3 to TRBJ2-7; D gene unclear. The receptor's source is a girl aged 2 to 9 with congenital amegakaryocytic thrombocytopenia, due to receive a stem cell transplant. Material: PBMCs, obtained before TCRalphabeta/CD19-depleted stem cell transplant. The CDR3 reads CAISVGLAYEQYF. The CDR3 DNA sequence: TGTGCCATCAGTGTTGGCCTCGCCTACGAGCAGTACTTC.